Each of the 23 T cell receptor beta chains below was sequenced from the same sample in a study of blood T cell repertoires in COVID-19. Clones were sequenced by immunoSEQ multiplex PCR, and TCRdb holds only the in-frame ones, with some missing. The repertoire has hundreds of thousands of clones, 88% of them found once; the top ten carry 0.65% to 0.8%. The sequenced material came from peripheral blood. The source is a human donor in a cohort sampled during active COVID-19.

Turning to this clone: This specimen includes other DNA sequences encoding the same CDR3. This sequence joins TRBV9 and TRBJ1-2; 10 nucleotides match TRBD1. Germline CDR1 and CDR2: SGDLS and YYNGEE. The CDR3 spans 15 residues. The ends lost 0 bases at V and 3 bases at J; junction bases unmatched: 2. The CDR3 bases are TGTGCCAGCAGCGTAGGCGGACAGGGGGACTATGGCTACACCTTC. It specifies CASSVGGQGDYGYTF. Filled out from reference TRBV9 and TRBJ1-2, the complete variable domain reads DSGVTQTPKHLITATGQRVTLRCSPRSGDLSVYWYQQSLDQGLQFLIQYYNGEERAKGNILERFSAQQFPDLHSELNLSSLELGDSALYFCASSVGGQGDYGYTFGSGTRLTVV.

This clone was counted once. This chain uses TRBV4-3 with TRBJ2-3; D gene unclear. The CDR3 has 12 residues. Germline V gives CDR1 LGHNA, CDR2 YSLEER. V dropped 0 bases and J dropped 6 bases, with 4 bases sitting between them. The CDR3 loop is CASSQESDTQYF. As DNA, the CDR3 is TGCGCCAGCAGCCAAGAATCGGATACGCAGTATTTT.

CDR3 region: CASSFDYRGDYGYTF. The CDR3 region has the DNA TGTGCCAGCAGTTTTGACTACAGGGGGGACTATGGCTACACCTTC. V and J are TRBV28 and TRBJ1-2, with 8 positions matching TRBD1. CDR3 length equals 15 residues. Trimming at V came to 3 bases and at J to 3 bases, leaving 6 bases not matched to a gene. Per the germline V gene, CDR1 is MDHEN and CDR2 is SYDVKM.

The CDR3 DNA follows: TGTGCCAGCATTCGGGGTTTATCCTACAATGAGCAGTTCTTC. This codes for CASIRGLSYNEQFF. This chain uses TRBV2 with TRBJ2-1, with D perhaps TRBD2 (5 bases). The germline V gene encodes CDR1 SNHLY and CDR2 FYNNEI. The CDR3 is 14 amino acids. The V end was cut by 7 bases, the J end by 1 base, with 11 bases between.

The V call is TRBV19, the J call TRBJ1-5; D ambiguous. Trimming took 1 base from V and 1 from J, leaving 11 bases between them. The CDR3 loop spans 16 amino acids. In germline, CDR1 is LNHDA, CDR2 SQIVND (reference sequence). Here the CDR3 DNA reads TGTGCCAGTAGTATAGCTCCGGGGAAGAGCAATCAGCCCCAGCATTTT. Translation gives CASSIAPGKSNQPQHF.

This chain uses TRBV11-2 with TRBJ2-6, with D maybe TRBD1 (5 bases). This CDR3 spans 16 amino acids. Trimming pared 8 bases from V and 2 bases from J, leaving 16 bases between. CDR1 and CDR2 (germline): SGHAT, FQNNGV. For the CDR3, the DNA is TGTGCCAGCCTAGGGGCGAAGGGCCCTGGGGCCAACGTCCTGACTTTC. Translation gives CASLGAKGPGANVLTF. Full variable domain (outside the CDR3, taken from reference TRBV11-2 and TRBJ2-6): EAGVAQSPRYKIIEKRQSVAFWCNPISGHATLYWYQQILGQGPKLLIQFQNNGVVDDSQLPKDRFSAERLKGVDSTLKIQPAKLEDSAVYLCASLGAKGPGANVLTFGAGSRLTVL.

CDR3 DNA: TGCGCCAGCAGCTTGGACAAGAACACTGAAGCTTTCTTT. This codes for CASSLDKNTEAFF. The V gene is TRBV5-1, the J gene TRBJ1-1; D uncertain. V shed 0 bases and J shed 1 base, with 4 bases lying between them. The CDR3 is 13 residues long. Looked up from germline, CDR1 is SGHRS and CDR2 is YFSETQ.

This chain uses TRBV7-8 with TRBJ2-1; 8 nucleotides line up with TRBD2. This CDR3 comprises 17 residues. Germline loops: CDR1 SGHVS, CDR2 FQNEAQ. V lost 5 bases and J lost 1; bases outside the gene matches: 10. In DNA form, the CDR3 reads TGTGCCAGCAGCCTTGATTCCGGGGGGGCGTCCTACAATGAGCAGTTCTTC. Amino acid sequence: CASSLDSGGASYNEQFF.

Comments on this clone: The germline gene is not matched at one end of the junction; a read error may be the cause. The J gene is TRBJ2-7, the V gene TRBV6-5, with 10 bases fitting TRBD1. Per germline, CDR1 MNHEY and CDR2 SVGAGI. CDR3 length equals 13 residues. The CDR3, as DNA: TGTGCCAGCAGTTCCTACTTGGGACAGGGGATGAACTTC. Translating gives CASSSYLGQGMNF.

The CDR3, as DNA: TGTGCCAGCAGCCGCAGAAGGACAGAGGAGAATTCACCCCTCCACTTT. This codes for CASSRRRTEENSPLHF. This chain connects TRBV5-4 to TRBJ1-6, with a possible D match to TRBD1 (6 bases). This CDR3 has 16 residues. The V gene's germline CDR1 is SGHNT and CDR2 YYREEE (reference sequence). Trimming stripped 4 bases from V and 7 bases from J, with 18 bases between.

Notes on this clone: The germline gene is not matched at one end of the junction; a read error may be the cause. This CDR3 is also generated by other DNA sequences in the sample. This chain connects TRBV11-2 to TRBJ2-7, with D possibly TRBD2 on 6 matching bases. Germline V gene data show CDR1 as SGHAT and CDR2 as FQNNGV. This CDR3 region has 16 residues. CDR3 protein: CASSLETGLFPYEQYF. The CDR3 DNA follows: TGTGCCAGCAGCTTAGAGACGGGACTCTTTCCATACGAACAGTACTTC.

The V and J genes are TRBV27 and TRBJ1-2, with TRBD1 matching 8 bases. Trimming at V came to 0 bases and at J to 4 bases, leaving 7 bases not matched to a gene. Germline values: CDR1 MNHEY, CDR2 SMNVEV (reference sequence). This CDR3 has 16 amino acids. DNA of the CDR3: TGTGCCAGCAGTTTATCTGGACAGGGAGACGGCTATGGCTACACCTTC. Residues: CASSLSGQGDGYGYTF.

The chain is built from TRBV5-4 and TRBJ1-4; unclear D gene. The CDR3 has 17 residues. V was trimmed by 0 bases and J by 2 bases, leaving 14 bases between them. Germline V lookup: CDR1 SGHNT, CDR2 YYREEE (reference sequence). The CDR3 spells CASSLGTPSRTNEKLFF. The CDR3 DNA reads as TGTGCCAGCAGCTTGGGGACTCCGTCCAGGACTAATGAAAAACTGTTTTTT. The entire variable domain, with the rest obtained from reference TRBV5-4 and TRBJ1-4, is as follows: ETGVTQSPTHLIKTRGQQVTLRCSSQSGHNTVSWYQQALGQGPQFIFQYYREEENGRGNFPPRFSGLQFPNYSSELNVNALELDDSALYLCASSLGTPSRTNEKLFFGSGTQLSVL.

The chain recombines TRBV30 with TRBJ1-5, with TRBD1 matching over 10 bases. The CDR3 spans 16 residues. Germline CDR1 and CDR2: GTSNPN and SVGIG (reference sequence). V trimming: 3 bases; J trimming: 2 bases; junction bases outside the gene matches: 7. For the CDR3, the DNA is TGTGCCTGGAGCCGGGACAGGGGAGGTGGCAATCAGCCCCAGCATTTT. Its translation is CAWSRDRGGGNQPQHF.

CDR3 loop: CATSRLQGAGGYTF. CDR3 sequence (DNA): TGTGCCACCAGCAGACTTCAGGGGGCTGGTGGCTACACCTTC. The V call is TRBV15, the J call TRBJ1-2; 8 positions match TRBD1. The CDR3 has 14 residues. Per the germline V gene, CDR1 is LNHNV and CDR2 is YYDKDF (reference sequence). The V segment lost 2 bases and the J segment 7 bases; nucleotides outside the gene matches: 6.

The V and J genes are TRBV7-2 and TRBJ1-1, with D possibly being TRBD1 (6 bases). Germline V gene data show CDR1 as SGHTA and CDR2 as FQGNSA. This CDR3 has 13 amino acids. V lost 5 bases to trimming and J lost 6 bases, with 13 bases between them. CDR3 amino acids: CASSPNREAEAFF. CDR3 nucleotide sequence: TGTGCCAGCAGCCCAAACAGGGAAGCTGAAGCTTTCTTT.

V gene TRBV28 combines with J gene TRBJ1-1; D gene unclear. The length of the CDR3 is 13 residues. Germline V gene sequence: CDR1 MDHEN, CDR2 SYDVKM. V was cut by 5 bases and J by 8 bases, with 15 bases left in between. The CDR3 sequence is CASSHYTTREAFF. CDR3 nucleotides: TGTGCCAGCAGTCACTACACCACCCGAGAAGCTTTCTTT.

The V gene is TRBV5-1, the J gene TRBJ1-2; 12 bases are shared with TRBD1. Trimming at V came to 4 bases and at J to 7 bases, leaving 11 bases not matched to a gene. The CDR3 consists of 16 residues. The germline V gene encodes CDR1 SGHRS and CDR2 YFSETQ. CDR3 DNA sequence: TGCGCCAGCAGCACCCCCGGGACAGGGGGCGGGGGTGGCTACACCTTC. Translated: CASSTPGTGGGGGYTF.

The chain combines TRBV2 with TRBJ2-7; a weak D match, TRBD2 (5 bases). V was cut by 8 bases and J by 7 bases, with 18 bases left in between. Germline V gene sequence: CDR1 SNHLY, CDR2 FYNNEI. The CDR3 loop spans 13 amino acids. The CDR3 spells CASERESSGEQYF. In DNA form, the CDR3 reads TGTGCCAGCGAGAGGGAAAGTTCCGGTGAGCAGTACTTC.

The chain has TRBV29-1 and TRBJ1-3, with a tentative D call TRBD1 (5 bases). CDR3 length: 14 residues. The germline gives CDR1 SQVTM, CDR2 ANQGSEA. Trimming took off 5 bases at V and 8 bases at J, with 19 bases between the two ends. The CDR3: CSVNPGLRGDTIYF. In DNA, the CDR3 is TGCAGCGTTAATCCGGGACTCCGGGGGGACACCATATATTTT.

CDR3 in amino acids: CAWSVLKNTEAFF. CDR3 bases: TGTGCCTGGAGTGTACTAAAAAACACTGAAGCTTTCTTT. V gene TRBV30 combines with J gene TRBJ1-1; D ambiguous. The CDR3 is 13 residues long. Between the trimmed V and J ends, which lost 0 bases and 2 bases, there was a span of 7 bases. Germline assignment: CDR1 GTSNPN and CDR2 SVGIG (reference sequence).

This sequence joins TRBV19 and TRBJ2-1; no clear D gene. Germline V gene data show CDR1 as LNHDA and CDR2 as SQIVND (reference sequence). The V gene lost 4 bases and the J gene lost 0 bases, with 7 bases spanning the gap. The CDR3 length is 14 residues. CDR3 in DNA: TGTGCCAGTAGTACCACGGGCTCCTACAATGAGCAGTTCTTC. This sequence encodes CASSTTGSYNEQFF.

The genes are TRBV6-5 and TRBJ1-3, with 8 bases lining up with TRBD1. V dropped 6 bases and J dropped 5; count of bases not matched to a gene: 6. CDR1 is MNHEY and CDR2 is SVGAGI in the germline V gene. The CDR3 loop spans 14 amino acids. The CDR3 DNA sequence: TGTGCCAGCAGCCTTCGGACAGGGAGAAACACCATATATTTT. Encoded protein: CASSLRTGRNTIYF.